These 15 T cell receptor beta chains were all obtained from the same sample, sequenced in a study of blood T cell repertoires in COVID-19 (TCRdb year 2020). Libraries were prepared through the immunoSEQ multiplex PCR assay. The immuneACCESS repertoire file appears here via TCRdb, limited to in-frame rearrangements. These files lack a portion of the clones; in checked studies, under half of the deficit traces to unresolved V genes, and the cause of the others is not known. The sample table shows around 100,000 clones, and approximately 85% are seen once. The ten largest clonotypes hold under 2.5% of the sample. The specimen was peripheral blood. Receptors were obtained from a human donor in a cohort sampled during active COVID-19.

The chain is built from TRBV2 and TRBJ1-4, with D possibly being TRBD1 (6 bases). The V gene lost 6 bases and the J gene lost 6 bases, with 17 bases spanning the gap. Germline values: CDR1 SNHLY, CDR2 FYNNEI. The CDR3 totals 15 residues. CDR3 sequence: CASRDVGAVYEKLFF. Written as DNA, the CDR3 is TGTGCCAGCAGGGACGTGGGGGCTGTGTATGAAAAACTGTTTTTT.

The CDR3 nucleotides read TGTGCCAGCAGCCCGGCCGGGACTAGCTCCTACAATGAGCAGTTCTTC. It codes for CASSPAGTSSYNEQFF. This sequence joins TRBV9 and TRBJ2-1; 8 positions match TRBD2. The V segment lost 4 bases and the J segment 0 bases; nucleotides outside the gene matches: 6. The CDR3 runs to 16 residues. In germline, CDR1 is SGDLS, CDR2 YYNGEE.

The gene calls are TRBV10-3 and TRBJ1-6; D perhaps matches TRBD1 (5 bases). Germline CDR1 is ENHRY and CDR2 is SYGVKD. Trimming took off 3 bases at V and 9 bases at J, with 9 bases between the two ends. The CDR3 runs 13 residues. CDR3 nucleotide sequence: TGTGCCATCAGTGAACAGGTCAGTTCACCCCTCCACTTT. Protein: CAISEQVSSPLHF.

This clone showed up just a few times. The chain joins TRBV24-1 to TRBJ2-7; 9 bases map to TRBD2. After removal of 2 bases from V and 3 bases from J, the junction contained 4 bases not matched to a gene. The CDR3 is 15 residues long. Germline loops: CDR1 KGHDR, CDR2 SFDVKD. The CDR3 DNA follows: TGTGCCACCAGTGATTCTACTAGCGGGCTCTACGAGCAGTACTTC. Protein product: CATSDSTSGLYEQYF.

The genes are TRBV15 and TRBJ2-7; TRBD2 matches 10 bases. The CDR3 has 14 residues. The junction had 2 bases not matched to a gene; V was cut back by 3 bases and J by 3 bases. Germline CDR1 LNHNV, CDR2 YYDKDF (reference sequence). CDR3 loop: CATSRRTSGYEQYF. The DNA of the CDR3 is TGTGCCACCAGCAGGCGGACTAGCGGCTACGAGCAGTACTTC.

The chain couples TRBV28 to TRBJ1-2; 8 bases line up with TRBD1. J lost 4 bases, V lost 5 bases, and 15 bases had no gene match. CDR3 length: 17 amino acids. Per the germline V gene, CDR1 is MDHEN and CDR2 is SYDVKM. The CDR3 DNA sequence: TGTGCCAGCAGTCTACCTAAGGGACAGGCTTTAGGCTATGGCTACACCTTC. Amino acid sequence: CASSLPKGQALGYGYTF.

The chain is built from TRBV5-5 and TRBJ1-1; 7 bases line up with TRBD1. The length of the CDR3 is 14 residues. Germline loops: CDR1 SGHKS, CDR2 YYEKEE (reference sequence). The junction had 10 bases not matched to a gene; V was cut back by 4 bases and J by 7 bases. CDR3 loop: CASSLGTVQGEAFF. In nucleotides, the CDR3 is TGTGCCAGCAGCCTCGGGACAGTCCAGGGTGAAGCTTTCTTT. Drawing the rest from reference TRBV5-5 and TRBJ1-1, the complete variable domain is DAGVTQSPTHLIKTRGQQVTLRCSPISGHKSVSWYQQVLGQGPQFIFQYYEKEERGRGNFPDRFSARQFPNYSSELNVNALLLGDSALYLCASSLGTVQGEAFFGQGTRLTVV.

V usage is TRBV5-1 and J usage is TRBJ1-2; D gene ambiguous. V was shortened by 4 bases and J by 6 bases, with 13 bases between the two germline ends. The CDR3 is 13 residues long. Germline values: CDR1 SGHRS, CDR2 YFSETQ. The CDR3 DNA reads as TGCGCCAGCAGCCCAGACTTGCACGATGGCTACACCTTC. Translation: CASSPDLHDGYTF.

This clone showed up just once. This sequence joins TRBV27 and TRBJ2-2; TRBD1 is a possible D gene (5 bases). The CDR3 is 15 amino acids. Germline lookup yields CDR1 MNHEY and CDR2 SMNVEV (reference sequence). Trimming took 2 bases from V and 4 from J, leaving 11 bases between them. Written as DNA, the CDR3 is TGTGCCAGCAGTTTAACTCGACAGAGCACCGGGGAGCTGTTTTTT. This sequence encodes CASSLTRQSTGELFF.

The chain has TRBV12-3 or TRBV12-4 and TRBJ2-7; a possible D gene is TRBD1 (5 bases). The CDR3 length is 13 residues. V lost 3 bases and J 7 bases, leaving 13 bases between the germline ends. The CDR3 is CASSFDWQGEQYF. The CDR3 coding sequence is TGTGCCAGCAGTTTTGACTGGCAGGGAGAGCAGTACTTC.

This clone came up a few times. The chain joins TRBV2 to TRBJ1-5; no firm D call. This CDR3 is built from 15 residues. With 5 bases removed from V and 1 base from J, the gap between germline ends came to 12 bases. Germline V gives CDR1 SNHLY, CDR2 FYNNEI. The CDR3 loop is CASSPVSRSNQPQHF. Here the CDR3 DNA reads TGTGCCAGCAGTCCAGTTTCGCGGAGCAATCAGCCCCAGCATTTT.

This sequence joins TRBV10-3 and TRBJ1-4, with D possibly being TRBD1 (6 bases). Trimming took 10 bases from V and 8 from J, leaving 14 bases between them. The germline V gene has CDR1 ENHRY and CDR2 SYGVKD. This CDR3 is built from 12 residues. CDR3 in DNA: TGTGCCACCGGGGAGGGGGAAGAAAAACTGTTTTTT. Translating gives CATGEGEEKLFF.

This chain connects TRBV10-3 to TRBJ1-2; D may be TRBD1 (5 bases). The germline V gene encodes CDR1 ENHRY and CDR2 SYGVKD. V was trimmed by 3 bases and J by 2 bases, leaving 7 bases between them. There are 13 residues in the CDR3. CDR3 DNA: TGTGCCATCAGTGAATCAGGGAACTATGGCTACACCTTC. Its protein is CAISESGNYGYTF.

The chain carries TRBV5-8 and TRBJ2-1, with a weak D call TRBD2 (5 bases). CDR1 is SGHTS and CDR2 is YDEGEE in the germline V gene. V lost 4 bases, J lost 8 bases, and 16 bases lay in between. CDR3 length: 14 residues. The CDR3 reads CASSVVGVVYEQFF. The CDR3 DNA is TGTGCCAGCAGCGTCGTCGGGGTGGTATATGAGCAGTTCTTC.

CDR3 in amino acids: CATSRGLANEQFF. The CDR3, as DNA: TGTGCCACCAGCCGTGGACTCGCCAATGAGCAGTTCTTC. The genes are TRBV15 and TRBJ2-1; a possible D gene is TRBD2 (5 bases). The CDR3 totals 13 residues. Trimming left V 5 bases short and J 6 bases short, with 11 bases between. Germline values: CDR1 LNHNV, CDR2 YYDKDF (reference sequence). The variable domain in full, completed from reference TRBV15 and TRBJ2-1, reads DAMVIQNPRYQVTQFGKPVTLSCSQTLNHNVMYWYQQKSSQAPKLLFHYYDKDFNNEADTPDNFQSRRPNTSFCFLDIRSPGLGDTAMYLCATSRGLANEQFFGPGTRLTVL.